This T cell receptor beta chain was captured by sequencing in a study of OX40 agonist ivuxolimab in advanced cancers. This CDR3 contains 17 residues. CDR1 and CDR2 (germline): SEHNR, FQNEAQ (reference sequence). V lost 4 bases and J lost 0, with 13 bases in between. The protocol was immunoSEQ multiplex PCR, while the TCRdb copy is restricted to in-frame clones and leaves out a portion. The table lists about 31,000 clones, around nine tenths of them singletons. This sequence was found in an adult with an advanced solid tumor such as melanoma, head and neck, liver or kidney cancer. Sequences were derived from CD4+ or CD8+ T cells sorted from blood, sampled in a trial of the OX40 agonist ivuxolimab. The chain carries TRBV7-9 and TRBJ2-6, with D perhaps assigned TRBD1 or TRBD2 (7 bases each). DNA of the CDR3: TGTGCCAGCAGCTCGCCAGGGGGGGACTCTGGGGCCAACGTCCTGACTTTC. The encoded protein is CASSSPGGDSGANVLTF. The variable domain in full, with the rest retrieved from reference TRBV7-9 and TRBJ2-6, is DTGVSQNPRHKITKRGQNVTFRCDPISEHNRLYWYRQTLGQGPEFLTYFQNEAQLEKSRLLSDRFSAERPKGSFSTLEIQRTEQGDSAMYLCASSSPGGDSGANVLTFGAGSRLTVL.